The 20 T cell receptor beta chains below were found in one sample sequenced in a study of blood T cell repertoires in COVID-19. Generated by immunoSEQ multiplex PCR, the TCRdb table keeps only in-frame clones and is missing some. The top ten clones hold roughly 3.6% of a sample with 70,000 or so clones, 86% of them seen once. Sequencing input: peripheral blood. These TCRs come from a man in his 70s with active COVID-19.

This chain joins TRBV9 and TRBJ2-2; maybe TRBD1 (7 bases). The CDR3 sequence is 16 residues long. The V end was cut by 4 bases, the J end by 4 bases, with 17 bases between. Looked up from germline, CDR1 is SGDLS and CDR2 is YYNGEE. This chain's CDR3 is CASSTSPGGSTGELFF. The DNA of the CDR3 is TGTGCCAGCAGCACTAGCCCAGGGGGATCCACCGGGGAGCTGTTTTTT. The full variable domain, in which reference TRBV9 and TRBJ2-2 provide the parts outside the CDR3, is DSGVTQTPKHLITATGQRVTLRCSPRSGDLSVYWYQQSLDQGLQFLIQYYNGEERAKGNILERFSAQQFPDLHSELNLSSLELGDSALYFCASSTSPGGSTGELFFGEGSRLTVL.

This chain uses TRBV5-4 with TRBJ2-3, with a weak D call TRBD2 (6 bases). Trimming shortened V by 0 bases and J by 2 bases, and 7 bases separated the two germline ends. Germline CDR1 reads SGHNT; CDR2 reads YYREEE (reference sequence). The CDR3 consists of 14 residues. CDR3 nucleotides: TGTGCCAGCAGCTTGGGGCGGGACACAGATACGCAGTATTTT. Encoded protein: CASSLGRDTDTQYF.

V and J are TRBV20-1 and TRBJ2-1; 12 nucleotides line up with TRBD2. This CDR3 contains 15 residues. CDR1 DFQATT and CDR2 SNEGSKA come from the germline V gene (reference sequence). Germline trimming cut 3 bases from V and 9 bases from J; bases unmatched to any gene: 9. CDR3 residues: CSASWPASGRGEQFF. CDR3 nucleotide sequence: TGCAGTGCTAGTTGGCCGGCTAGCGGGAGGGGTGAGCAGTTCTTC.

To note about this clone: At one end, the junction sequence differs from germline, possibly due to a read error. This chain joins TRBV7-7 and TRBJ2-5; weak D call: TRBD2 (6 bases). CDR3 length equals 17 residues. CDR1 and CDR2 from the germline V gene are SSHAT and FNYEAQ (reference sequence). CDR3 coding DNA: TGTGCTAGCAGCTTAGCGCGGGGACTTAAGAACCGGGAGACCCAGTACTTC. This sequence encodes CASSLARGLKNRETQYF. The whole variable domain, filled in from reference TRBV7-7 and TRBJ2-5, reads GAGVSQSPRYKVTKRGQDVTLRCDPISSHATLYWYQQALGQGPEFLTYFNYEAQPDKSGLPSDRFSAERPEGSISTLTIQRTEQRDSAMYRCASSLARGLKNRETQYFGPGTRLLVL.

The count of this clone is one. The J gene is TRBJ2-3, the V gene TRBV7-9; 7 nucleotides agree with TRBD2. The CDR3 sequence is 16 residues long. V gave up 1 base and J gave up 0 bases; unmatched junction bases: 4. Germline CDR1 is SEHNR and CDR2 is FQNEAQ (reference sequence). The CDR3 DNA reads as TGTGCCAGCAGCTTAGGCGGGGGACGGAGCACAGATACGCAGTATTTT. Translating it yields CASSLGGGRSTDTQYF.

This clone was recorded once. The chain recombines TRBV2 with TRBJ1-2; D unclear. The CDR3 spans 13 residues. V was clipped by 6 bases and J by 4 bases, with 12 bases between them. Germline V gene lookup returns CDR1 SNHLY and CDR2 FYNNEI. In DNA, the CDR3 is TGTGCCAGCAGCCAAGACCAGGCCTATGGCTACACCTTC. Translated: CASSQDQAYGYTF.

The chain couples TRBV7-8 to TRBJ1-5; D is ambiguous. CDR1 SGHVS and CDR2 FQNEAQ come from the germline V gene. CDR3 length equals 13 residues. The V and J ends lost 0 bases and 5 bases respectively, with 5 bases between them. The CDR3, as DNA: TGTGCCAGCAGCTTAGCGTCGGATCAGCCCCAGCATTTT. Protein: CASSLASDQPQHF.

The chain combines TRBV3-1 (or the pseudogene TRBV3-2) with TRBJ2-3; possible D gene TRBD1, 5 bases. The CDR3 spans 15 residues. V lost 1 base, J lost 3 bases, and 11 bases lay in between. Germline V gives CDR1 LGHDT, CDR2 YNNKEL (reference sequence). The CDR3 loop reads CASSQGGYPTDTQYF. The DNA for the CDR3 is TGTGCCAGCAGCCAAGGGGGCTACCCAACAGATACGCAGTATTTT.

The DNA for the CDR3 is TGCGCCAGCGCCACGGGGATGAACACTGAAGCTTTCTTT. Protein sequence: CASATGMNTEAFF. The chain has TRBV5-1 and TRBJ1-1; no definite D call. CDR1 is SGHRS and CDR2 is YFSETQ in the germline V gene. Trimming cost V 7 bases and J 0 bases, with 10 bases left between them. CDR3 length: 13 residues. The full variable domain, its missing parts supplied by reference TRBV5-1 and TRBJ1-1, is KAGVTQTPRYLIKTRGQQVTLSCSPISGHRSVSWYQQTPGQGLQFLFEYFSETQRNKGNFPGRFSGRQFSNSRSEMNVSTLELGDSALYLCASATGMNTEAFFGQGTRLTVV.

The J gene is TRBJ2-5, the V gene TRBV29-1; D is undetermined. The V end was cut by 6 bases, the J end by 2 bases, with 13 bases between. The CDR3 is 13 amino acids. CDR1 and CDR2 from the germline V gene are SQVTM and ANQGSEA. DNA of the CDR3: TGCAGCGTCCAAAACACGATTCAAGAGACCCAGTACTTC. It translates to CSVQNTIQETQYF.

CDR3 amino acids: CASSITGGGRGTEAFF. DNA for the CDR3: TGTGCCAGTAGTATAACTGGCGGGGGCCGGGGCACTGAAGCTTTCTTT. The chain links TRBV19 to TRBJ1-1; the D gene is possibly TRBD1 (6 bases). V was clipped by 2 bases and J by 4 bases, with 17 bases between them. CDR1 is LNHDA, CDR2 SQIVND, per germline (reference sequence). The CDR3 runs 16 residues. Full variable domain (missing parts from reference TRBV19 and TRBJ1-1): DGGITQSPKYLFRKEGQNVTLSCEQNLNHDAMYWYRQDPGQGLRLIYYSQIVNDFQKGDIAEGYSVSREKKESFPLTVTSAQKNPTAFYLCASSITGGGRGTEAFFGQGTRLTVV.

This chain links TRBV5-6 with TRBJ1-5; TRBD1 aligns across 9 bases. The CDR3 is made up of 14 amino acids. Germline values: CDR1 SGHDT, CDR2 YYEEEE. With V trimmed by 3 bases and J by 6 bases, 4 bases remained unmatched. CDR3: CASSYQTGGQPQHF. For the CDR3, the DNA is TGTGCCAGCAGCTACCAGACAGGGGGTCAGCCCCAGCATTTT.

This chain uses TRBV11-3 with TRBJ2-7; 8 nucleotides align to TRBD2. V gave up 1 base and J gave up 2 bases; unmatched junction bases: 4. The V gene's germline CDR1 is SGHNT and CDR2 YENEEA. The CDR3 has 15 amino acids. CDR3 sequence: CASSLGGRPPYEQYF. The CDR3 nucleotides read TGTGCCAGCAGCTTAGGCGGGAGGCCCCCCTACGAGCAGTACTTC.

The chain joins TRBV30 to TRBJ2-3, with TRBD2 matching over 9 bases. The trim removed 3 bases at V and 4 bases at J, leaving 2 bases unmatched. Germline CDR1 and CDR2: GTSNPN and SVGIG (reference sequence). The CDR3 length is 13 residues. The CDR3 DNA is TGTGCCTGGAGGCGGGGGGGGCCAGATACGCAGTATTTT. Its protein product is CAWRRGGPDTQYF.

This rearrangement joins TRBV19 to TRBJ1-1; maybe TRBD1 (6 bases). The CDR3 loop spans 13 amino acids. Trimming removed 10 bases from V and 1 base from J, with 13 bases in between. Germline-derived CDR1 and CDR2 are LNHDA and SQIVND (reference sequence). In DNA form, the CDR3 reads TGTGCCACTCAGGGGAGGGGGAACACTGAAGCTTTCTTT. This codes for CATQGRGNTEAFF.

This clone was counted a few times. This chain connects TRBV5-1 to TRBJ1-2, with 9 bases that match TRBD1. V was clipped by 0 bases and J by 7 bases; unmatched bases: 4. Germline loops: CDR1 SGHRS, CDR2 YFSETQ. CDR3 length equals 14 residues. The CDR3 DNA follows: TGCGCCAGCAGCTTGGGGGGACAGGGAATTGGCTACACCTTC. Protein: CASSLGGQGIGYTF. Variable domain in full (rest from reference TRBV5-1 and TRBJ1-2): KAGVTQTPRYLIKTRGQQVTLSCSPISGHRSVSWYQQTPGQGLQFLFEYFSETQRNKGNFPGRFSGRQFSNSRSEMNVSTLELGDSALYLCASSLGGQGIGYTFGSGTRLTVV.

The J gene is TRBJ2-3, the V gene TRBV12-5, with 7 bases lining up with TRBD2. Germline loops: CDR1 LGHNT, CDR2 FRNRAP. V lost 7 bases to trimming and J lost 1 base; unmatched junction nucleotides: 14. This CDR3 comprises 17 residues. The CDR3 bases are TGTGCTAGTGCGGTGGGCCCCTTAGCGGGCGGCACAGATACGCAGTATTTT. It codes for CASAVGPLAGGTDTQYF.

The V gene is TRBV19, the J gene TRBJ1-1; D unresolved. The V end lost 4 bases, the J end lost 0 bases, and 12 bases lay between the germline ends. In germline, CDR1 is LNHDA, CDR2 SQIVND (reference sequence). The CDR3 spans 15 residues. The CDR3 DNA reads TGTGCCAGTAGTAGTGATGGGCAGATGAACACTGAAGCTTTCTTT. Amino acid sequence: CASSSDGQMNTEAFF. Together with reference TRBV19 and TRBJ1-1, the CDR3 gives the full variable domain: DGGITQSPKYLFRKEGQNVTLSCEQNLNHDAMYWYRQDPGQGLRLIYYSQIVNDFQKGDIAEGYSVSREKKESFPLTVTSAQKNPTAFYLCASSSDGQMNTEAFFGQGTRLTVV.

This rearrangement joins TRBV3-1 (or the pseudogene TRBV3-2) to TRBJ2-3, with 15 bases matching TRBD2. The V and J ends lost 4 bases and 8 bases, in that order; junction bases with no gene match: 4. Germline CDR1 and CDR2: LGHDT and YNNKEL (reference sequence). The CDR3 has 15 amino acids. Written as DNA, the CDR3 is TGTGCCAGCAGCCCCCCGGGACTAGCGGGAGGTACGCAGTATTTT. This gives the protein CASSPPGLAGGTQYF.

The chain is built from TRBV5-6 and TRBJ2-3; possible D gene TRBD2, 6 bases. The V and J ends lost 3 bases and 5 bases respectively, with 10 bases between them. The CDR3 is 13 amino acids. The V gene's germline CDR1 is SGHDT and CDR2 YYEEEE. CDR3 nucleotides: TGTGCCAGCAGCTCGGGACTCGGAGATACGCAGTATTTT. Translating it yields CASSSGLGDTQYF.